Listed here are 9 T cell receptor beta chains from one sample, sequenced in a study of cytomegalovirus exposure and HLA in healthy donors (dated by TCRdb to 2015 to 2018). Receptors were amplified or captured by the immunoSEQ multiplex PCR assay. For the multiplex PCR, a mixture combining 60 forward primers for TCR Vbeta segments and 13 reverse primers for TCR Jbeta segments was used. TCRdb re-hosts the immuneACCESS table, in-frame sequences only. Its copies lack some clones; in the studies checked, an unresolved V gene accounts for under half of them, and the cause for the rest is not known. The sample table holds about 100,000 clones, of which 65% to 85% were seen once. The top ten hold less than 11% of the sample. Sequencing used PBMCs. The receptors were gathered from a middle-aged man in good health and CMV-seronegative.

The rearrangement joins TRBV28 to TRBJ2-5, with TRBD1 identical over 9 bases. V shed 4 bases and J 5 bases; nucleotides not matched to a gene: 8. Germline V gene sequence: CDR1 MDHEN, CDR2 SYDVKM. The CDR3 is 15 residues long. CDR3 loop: CASSSLGQGRETQYF. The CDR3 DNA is TGTGCCAGCAGTTCTCTCGGACAGGGGAGGGAGACCCAGTACTTC.

CDR3 in amino acids: CAARGQGVGEQYF. CDR3 nucleotide sequence: TGTGCCGCAAGAGGGCAGGGGGTGGGAGAGCAGTACTTC. The chain has TRBV28 and TRBJ2-7, with TRBD1 matching over 7 bases. The trim removed 11 bases at V and 7 bases at J, leaving 14 bases unmatched. CDR3 length equals 13 residues. CDR1 and CDR2 (germline): MDHEN, SYDVKM.

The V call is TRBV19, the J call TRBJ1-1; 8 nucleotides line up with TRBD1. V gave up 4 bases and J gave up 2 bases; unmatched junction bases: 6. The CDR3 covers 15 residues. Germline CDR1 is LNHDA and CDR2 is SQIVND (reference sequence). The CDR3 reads CASSSPDRGNTEAFF. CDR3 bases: TGTGCCAGTAGTAGCCCCGACAGGGGCAACACTGAAGCTTTCTTT.

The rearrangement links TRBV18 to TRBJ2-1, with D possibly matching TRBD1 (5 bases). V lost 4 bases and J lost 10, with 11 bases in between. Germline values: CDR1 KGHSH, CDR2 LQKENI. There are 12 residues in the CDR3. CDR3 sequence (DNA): TGTGCCAGCTCACTCAGGGATGGCGAGCAGTTCTTC. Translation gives CASSLRDGEQFF.

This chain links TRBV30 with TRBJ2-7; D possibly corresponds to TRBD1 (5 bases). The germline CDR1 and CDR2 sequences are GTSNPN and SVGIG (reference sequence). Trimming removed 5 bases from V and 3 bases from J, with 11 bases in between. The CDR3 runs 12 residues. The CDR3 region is CAWGLTDYEQYF. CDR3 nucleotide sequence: TGTGCCTGGGGATTGACAGACTACGAGCAGTACTTC.

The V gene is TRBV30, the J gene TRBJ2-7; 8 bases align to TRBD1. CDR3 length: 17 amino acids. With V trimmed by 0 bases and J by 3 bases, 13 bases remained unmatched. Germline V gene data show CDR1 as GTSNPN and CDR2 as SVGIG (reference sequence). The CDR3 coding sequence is TGTGCCTGGAGTGTACTCTTCAAGGGGACAGGTGACTACGAGCAGTACTTC. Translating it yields CAWSVLFKGTGDYEQYF.

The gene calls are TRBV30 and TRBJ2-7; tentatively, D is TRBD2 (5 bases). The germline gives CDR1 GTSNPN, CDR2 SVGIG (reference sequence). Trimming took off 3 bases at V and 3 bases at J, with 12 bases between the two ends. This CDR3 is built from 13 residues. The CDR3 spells CAWRGTSGYEQYF. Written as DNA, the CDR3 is TGTGCCTGGAGGGGAACAAGCGGCTACGAGCAGTACTTC.

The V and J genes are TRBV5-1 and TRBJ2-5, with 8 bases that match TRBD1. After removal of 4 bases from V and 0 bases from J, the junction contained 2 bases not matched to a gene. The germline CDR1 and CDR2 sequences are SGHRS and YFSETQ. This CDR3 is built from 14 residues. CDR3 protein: CASSIQGDQETQYF. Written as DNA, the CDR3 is TGCGCCAGCAGCATACAGGGGGACCAAGAGACCCAGTACTTC. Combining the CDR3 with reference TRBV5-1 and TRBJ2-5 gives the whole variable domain KAGVTQTPRYLIKTRGQQVTLSCSPISGHRSVSWYQQTPGQGLQFLFEYFSETQRNKGNFPGRFSGRQFSNSRSEMNVSTLELGDSALYLCASSIQGDQETQYFGPGTRLLVL.

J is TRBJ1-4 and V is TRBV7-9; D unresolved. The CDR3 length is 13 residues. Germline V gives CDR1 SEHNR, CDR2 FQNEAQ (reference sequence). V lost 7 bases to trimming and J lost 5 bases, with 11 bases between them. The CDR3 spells CASTQETNEKLFF. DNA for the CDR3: TGTGCCAGCACCCAGGAAACGAATGAAAAACTGTTTTTT.